The 22 T cell receptor beta chains below come from one sample, sequenced in a study of T-cell memory formation after mild COVID-19. MiXCR was run by TCRdb on the 5' RACE reads, yielding one entry per CDR3 protein. The table includes roughly 350,000 distinct CDR3 sequences, around 28% detected once. Source material: PBMCs or a T cell subset sorted from them (not recorded which). Receptor source: an adult woman who had mild COVID-19 (a few samples of this study predate the infection). Cell type and time point are not known.

This clonotype was observed a handful of times. This rearrangement joins TRBV5-4 to TRBJ1-1; D is perhaps TRBD1 (6 bases). Between the trimmed V and J ends, which lost 4 bases and 1 base, there was a span of 11 bases. The CDR3 is made up of 14 amino acids. Germline CDR1 reads SGHNT; CDR2 reads YYREEE (reference sequence). CDR3 in amino acids: CASSQLGGNTEAFF. The CDR3 DNA follows: TGTGCCAGCAGCCAATTAGGGGGGAACACTGAAGCTTTCTTT.

The V call is TRBV18, the J call TRBJ2-5; perhaps TRBD2 as D (5 bases). Trimming cost V 0 bases and J 3 bases, with 8 bases left between them. The CDR3 length is 14 residues. Germline loops: CDR1 KGHSH, CDR2 LQKENI. CDR3 amino acids: CASSPPSREETQYF. In DNA form, the CDR3 reads TGTGCCAGCTCACCACCCTCGCGGGAAGAGACCCAGTACTTC.

This chain uses TRBV18 with TRBJ1-1; no clear D. The CDR3 is 15 amino acids. The germline V gene has CDR1 KGHSH and CDR2 LQKENI. Trimming removed 5 bases from V and 3 bases from J, with 16 bases in between. CDR3 amino acids: CASSTLGGEDTEAFF. The CDR3 DNA is TGTGCCAGCTCAACATTAGGCGGGGAGGACACTGAAGCTTTCTTT.

This clonotype was detected a few times. This chain joins TRBV7-8 and TRBJ2-5; D not resolved. CDR1 SGHVS and CDR2 FQNEAQ come from the germline V gene. Trimming cost V 5 bases and J 4 bases, with 8 bases left between them. The CDR3 contains 12 residues. The CDR3 DNA sequence: TGTGCCAGCAGCGGGATCCGAGAGACCCAGTACTTC. Its translation is CASSGIRETQYF.

This clonotype was counted a few times. The V and J genes are TRBV7-9 and TRBJ2-7; TRBD1 matches at 8 bases. The V segment lost 2 bases and the J segment 5 bases; nucleotides outside the gene matches: 5. Germline assignment: CDR1 SEHNR and CDR2 FQNEAQ (reference sequence). The CDR3 loop spans 14 amino acids. The CDR3 reads CASSLSTGVHEQYF. The DNA for the CDR3 is TGTGCCAGCAGCTTATCGACAGGGGTCCACGAGCAGTACTTC.

The table lists this clonotype with a few counts. The rearrangement links TRBV7-9 to TRBJ2-2; 11 bases match TRBD2. V was pared by 4 bases and J by 0 bases, with 1 base of the junction left unmatched. CDR3 length: 16 amino acids. CDR1 is SEHNR and CDR2 is FQNEAQ in the germline V gene (reference sequence). The CDR3 sequence: CASSWGLAANTGELFF. In nucleotides, the CDR3 is TGTGCCAGCAGCTGGGGACTAGCGGCGAACACCGGGGAGCTGTTTTTT.

This clonotype occurred once. The chain has TRBV6-5 and TRBJ2-5; unclear D gene. Trimming took 0 bases from V and 2 from J, leaving 16 bases between them. CDR1 MNHEY and CDR2 SVGAGI come from the germline V gene. This CDR3 has 17 residues. DNA for the CDR3: TGTGCCAGCAGTTACTCTTTTGGGGTAGGCGGTCAAGAGACCCAGTACTTC. Translation gives CASSYSFGVGGQETQYF.

This chain links TRBV7-2 with TRBJ2-7, with D uncertain. Trimming left V 4 bases short and J 3 bases short, with 13 bases between. The V gene's germline CDR1 is SGHTA and CDR2 FQGNSA. The CDR3 is 14 amino acids. Here the CDR3 DNA reads TGTGCCAGCAGCTCATTGTACTATCGCTACGAGCAGTACTTC. Its protein is CASSSLYYRYEQYF.

The chain has TRBV3-1 and TRBJ2-4, with no clear D. V was clipped by 1 base and J by 6 bases, with 13 bases between them. Germline assignment: CDR1 LGHDT and CDR2 YNNKEL (reference sequence). The CDR3 loop spans 15 amino acids. The CDR3 DNA reads TGTGCCAGCAGCCAAGTGAACAGCTTGGGAAACATTCAGTACTTC. This encodes CASSQVNSLGNIQYF.

Only a few counts were recorded for this clonotype. V and J are TRBV20-1 and TRBJ2-6; the match to TRBD2 covers 11 bases. With 6 bases clipped from V and 0 bases from J, the junction kept 7 bases outside the gene matches. Germline CDR1 and CDR2: DFQATT and SNEGSKA (reference sequence). This CDR3 is built from 17 residues. Here the CDR3 reads CSAPTGTSGSGANVLTF. DNA of the CDR3: TGCAGTGCGCCGACCGGGACTAGCGGCTCTGGGGCCAACGTCCTGACTTTC.

This clonotype was seen a few times. The rearrangement joins TRBV5-6 to TRBJ2-7; 8 nucleotides align to TRBD2. Trimming took 4 bases from V and 3 from J; bases not matched to a gene: 12. CDR1 is SGHDT, CDR2 YYEEEE, per germline. CDR3 length: 16 amino acids. The CDR3 nucleotides are TGTGCCAGCAGCAGTGGAGAGGCGGGGGGCCTCTACGAGCAGTACTTC. Its translation is CASSSGEAGGLYEQYF.

This clonotype has a handful of counts. This chain connects TRBV20-1 to TRBJ2-3; D not resolved. CDR3 length equals 15 residues. The V gene's germline CDR1 is DFQATT and CDR2 SNEGSKA (reference sequence). V was clipped by 1 base and J by 0 bases, with 11 bases between them. In DNA form, the CDR3 reads TGCAGTGCTAGAGCGGGCCTGACTAGCACAGATACGCAGTATTTT. Protein: CSARAGLTSTDTQYF.

This clonotype was detected once. The rearrangement uses TRBV19 and TRBJ1-1; D is unclear. The germline gives CDR1 LNHDA, CDR2 SQIVND (reference sequence). There are 15 residues in the CDR3. Trimming stripped 3 bases from V and 4 bases from J, with 15 bases between. The CDR3 nucleotides are TGTGCCAGTAGTATCGGCATAAGCAGTCCCACTGAAGCTTTCTTT. It codes for CASSIGISSPTEAFF.

This chain connects TRBV4-2 to TRBJ2-1, with TRBD2 as a possible D gene (6 bases). V was pared by 4 bases and J by 7 bases, with 17 bases between. The V gene's germline CDR1 is LGHNA and CDR2 YNFKEQ. The CDR3 length is 15 residues. CDR3 sequence reads: CASSPGTGTLNEQFF. CDR3 nucleotides: TGTGCCAGCAGCCCAGGGACTGGGACTCTGAATGAGCAGTTCTTC.

This rearrangement joins TRBV28 to TRBJ2-5, with 7 bases identical to TRBD1. CDR1 is MDHEN and CDR2 is SYDVKM in the germline V gene. V dropped 3 bases and J dropped 4; count of bases not matched to a gene: 8. The CDR3 totals 15 residues. The CDR3 nucleotides read TGTGCCAGCAGTTTGCGTGACAGGGCTGTAGAGACCCAGTACTTC. This translates into CASSLRDRAVETQYF.

This sequence joins TRBV25-1 and TRBJ1-3, with a weak D call TRBD1 (5 bases). Germline V gives CDR1 MGHDK, CDR2 SYGVNS. The CDR3 covers 14 residues. V was pared by 6 bases and J by 4 bases, with 13 bases between. CDR3 in DNA: TGTGCCAGCAGCCCTAGGGGTGCGGGAAACACCATATATTTT. This codes for CASSPRGAGNTIYF.

The J gene is TRBJ1-5, the V gene TRBV20-1, with 7 bases that match TRBD1. The ends lost 6 bases at V and 4 bases at J; junction bases unmatched: 6. CDR3 length equals 13 residues. Germline CDR1 and CDR2: DFQATT and SNEGSKA (reference sequence). Here the CDR3 reads CSAFDRENQPQHF. CDR3 DNA: TGCAGTGCCTTCGACAGGGAGAATCAGCCCCAGCATTTT.

The rearrangement links TRBV27 to TRBJ2-2, with unresolved D. The V end lost 1 base, the J end lost 4 bases, and 10 bases lay between the germline ends. The CDR3 extends over 15 amino acids. Germline CDR1 and CDR2: MNHEY and SMNVEV (reference sequence). This CDR3 reads CASSLWLSGTGELFF. DNA for the CDR3: TGTGCCAGCAGTTTATGGTTGTCGGGCACCGGGGAGCTGTTTTTT.

V gene TRBV20-1 combines with J gene TRBJ2-5; 8 positions match TRBD2. The CDR3 is 14 residues long. Per germline, CDR1 DFQATT and CDR2 SNEGSKA (reference sequence). V gave up 5 bases and J gave up 0 bases; unmatched junction bases: 5. CDR3 protein: CSAAKAGDQETQYF. The CDR3 coding sequence is TGCAGTGCTGCCAAAGCGGGGGACCAAGAGACCCAGTACTTC.

This clonotype was found many times. This rearrangement joins TRBV5-1 to TRBJ2-1; D is unclear. This CDR3 comprises 14 residues. CDR1 is SGHRS, CDR2 YFSETQ, per germline. V was cut by 6 bases and J by 5 bases, with 15 bases left in between. The CDR3 DNA sequence: TGCGCCAGCACCAAGGAGTGGAACAACAATGAGCAGTTCTTC. Residues: CASTKEWNNNEQFF. The full variable domain, completed using reference TRBV5-1 and TRBJ2-1, is KAGVTQTPRYLIKTRGQQVTLSCSPISGHRSVSWYQQTPGQGLQFLFEYFSETQRNKGNFPGRFSGRQFSNSRSEMNVSTLELGDSALYLCASTKEWNNNEQFFGPGTRLTVL.

This chain links TRBV27 with TRBJ1-2, with TRBD1 matching 11 bases. Germline CDR1 reads MNHEY; CDR2 reads SMNVEV (reference sequence). There are 14 residues in the CDR3. With V trimmed by 6 bases and J by 7 bases, 7 bases remained unmatched. DNA of the CDR3: TGTGCCAGCAGACTAGGACAGGGGGCGTCTGGCTACACCTTC. The encoded protein is CASRLGQGASGYTF.

CDR3 DNA: TGTGCCAGCAGTGAATCATTGGGATTCTCCTACAATGAGCAGTTCTTC. Amino acids: CASSESLGFSYNEQFF. The gene calls are TRBV2 and TRBJ2-1; D not certain. This CDR3 region has 16 residues. CDR1 and CDR2 (germline): SNHLY, FYNNEI. V lost 2 bases and J lost 0, with 11 bases in between.